A selection of T cell receptor beta chains follows, all from one sample in a study of blood T cell repertoires in COVID-19. Assay: immunoSEQ multiplex PCR; the TCRdb copy retains only in-frame clones and omits some. The sample shows fewer than 450,000 clones, around 90% of them seen only once. The sequenced sample was PBMCs or T cells enriched from blood (not recorded which). These receptors originate from a woman between 35 and 50 years old with acute COVID-19. Each CDR3 is given with its conserved first and last residue. A D gene is named only where the DNA matches it firmly. Clone size is not always given. Where it is, it says once, few, many or a class for expanded clones.

cdr3_nt cdr3_aa j_call v_call clone_size d_call
TGTGCCAGCAGCAAAGAGGTCCGTCCATCCGGGACTAGCAGCACAGATACGCAGTATTTT CASSKEVRPSGTSSTDTQYF TRBJ2-3 TRBV21-1 few -
TGTGCCAGCTCATCCATGGGGCAGCCCCGCTATCAGCCCCAGCATTTT CASSSMGQPRYQPQHF TRBJ1-5 TRBV18 - -
TGTGCCACCAGTGTAAGCGGGGGAGCAGATACGCAGTATTTT CATSVSGGADTQYF TRBJ2-3 TRBV24-1 once TRBD2
TGTGCCAGCCGAGAAGAAGTCCGGGTGGAGACCCAGTACTTC CASREEVRVETQYF TRBJ2-5 TRBV2 - -
TGTGCCAGCAGCCAAGATAACGACGGGTACAATGAGCAGTTCTTC CASSQDNDGYNEQFF TRBJ2-1 TRBV4-2 - -
TGTGCCATCAGTCAGACAGGATACGAGCAGTACTTC CAISQTGYEQYF TRBJ2-7 TRBV10-3 - -
TGTGCCACCAGCCCGGCGGTCAACCTAGCCAAAAACATTCAGTACTTC CATSPAVNLAKNIQYF TRBJ2-4 TRBV15 many -
TGTGCCAGCAGCCATAGGACAGGGGACGGGCGAGGGACTGAAGCTTTCTTT CASSHRTGDGRGTEAFF TRBJ1-1 TRBV7-9 once TRBD1
TGCGCCAGCAGCTTGGGACAGGGGGATCAGCCCCAGCATTTT CASSLGQGDQPQHF TRBJ1-5 TRBV5-1 once TRBD1
TGTGCCAGCAGCCCACGCGGGGACAGGGGGATCACCATATATTTT CASSPRGDRGITIYF TRBJ1-3 TRBV9 - TRBD1
TGTGCCAGCAGGCTGACGCGGAGGGGCGGGGGTAGTTTCTTC CASRLTRRGGGSFF TRBJ2-1 TRBV2 - TRBD2
TGCGCCAGCAGCCAAGGACAGGGAAATGGGGCCAACGTCCTGACTTTC CASSQGQGNGANVLTF TRBJ2-6 TRBV4-1 - TRBD1
TGTGCCAGCAGCCCCGACGGGGGGTCTCGTTCCTACGAGCAGTACTTC CASSPDGGSRSYEQYF TRBJ2-7 TRBV5-4 - TRBD2
TGTGCCAGCAGCTTGGCCCCAGGGGGCTCTGGAAACACCATATATTTT CASSLAPGGSGNTIYF TRBJ1-3 TRBV7-9 - TRBD1
TGTGCCAGCAGCTCCGGGACAGGTCAGCCCCAGCATTTT CASSSGTGQPQHF TRBJ1-5 TRBV7-2 - TRBD1
TGTGCCAGCTCACCTAACAGTAAGAACACTGAAGCTTTCTTT CASSPNSKNTEAFF TRBJ1-1 TRBV18 - -
TGTGCCAGCTCCTTGGGGGAGGAAGGCTATGGCTACACCTTC CASSLGEEGYGYTF TRBJ1-2 TRBV25-1 once -